What follows are 2 T cell receptor beta chains derived from one specimen sequenced in a study of blood T cell repertoires in COVID-19. TCRdb keeps only in-frame clones here, not all; method: immunoSEQ multiplex PCR. The table shows roughly 240,000 clones, with 90% occurring only once. The sequencing sample was made of PBMCs or T cells enriched from blood (not recorded which). Receptors originate from a man aged 50 to 59 who had been exposed to COVID-19.

This chain connects TRBV18 to TRBJ1-5; D ambiguous. V shed 3 bases and J shed 0 bases, with 9 bases lying between them. This CDR3 comprises 15 residues. Looked up from germline, CDR1 is KGHSH and CDR2 is LQKENI. The CDR3 DNA reads TGTGCCAGCTCACCTTTCAGTAATAGCAATCAGCCCCAGCATTTT. This sequence encodes CASSPFSNSNQPQHF.

The chain carries TRBV7-8 and TRBJ2-3; TRBD2 matches 10 bases. CDR1 is SGHVS, CDR2 FQNEAQ, per germline. The CDR3 is 16 amino acids. With V trimmed by 5 bases and J by 6 bases, 11 bases remained unmatched. This CDR3 reads CASSTYSGGHVDTQYF. The CDR3 DNA sequence: TGTGCCAGCAGCACATATAGCGGGGGGCATGTGGATACGCAGTATTTT. The full variable domain, its missing parts supplied by reference TRBV7-8 and TRBJ2-3, is GAGVSQSPRYKVAKRGQDVALRCDPISGHVSLFWYQQALGQGPEFLTYFQNEAQLDKSGLPSDRFFAERPEGSVSTLKIQRTQQEDSAVYLCASSTYSGGHVDTQYFGPGTRLTVL.